Reported below is one TCR beta chain. The antigen is undetermined. These data originate in a study of blood T cells in healthy people across ages. Whole-study results and caveats: Both naive CD4+ cell counts and diversity were greater in long-lived donors than in aged donors.

Trimming took off 6 bases at V and 5 bases at J, with 11 bases between the two ends. This CDR3 spans 12 amino acids. Looked up from germline, CDR1 is MDHEN and CDR2 is SYDVKM. Donors gave 8.5 to 10 milliliters of peripheral blood apiece. Each sample provided at least 6 micrograms of extracted total RNA. For the second PCR, which ran for about 6 to 11 cycles, a sample-barcoded 5' primer and a J-beta primer mix were used. TCRdb analysed the 5' RACE reads with MiXCR anew, one entry per CDR3 protein. Of 600,000 to 900,000 distinct CDR3 sequences in the sample, 20% to 30% are singletons; the top ten hold 3%. These data also featured in a second study, about T cells of mothers and their children. From that second work: Mothers and children who were related shared slightly more overlap than unrelated pairs, but not significantly more.

Sequenced input: blood. The TCR was taken from a boy aged 5 to 17 in good health. The rearrangement uses TRBV28 and TRBJ2-7; weak D call: TRBD1 (6 bases). In nucleotides, the CDR3 is TGTGCCAGCAGCATACAGGGAAACGAGCAGTACTTC. It encodes CASSIQGNEQYF.